This paragraph covers one TCR beta chain sequence. TCRdb fed the 5' RACE reads into MiXCR, producing one record per CDR3 protein. The repertoire holds 200,000 to 250,000 distinct CDR3 sequences, with 5.5% to 7% as singletons. Between the trimmed V and J ends, which lost 2 bases and 2 bases, there was a span of 9 bases. CDR3 length: 14 amino acids. Germline V gives CDR1 MDHEN, CDR2 SYDVKM. This sample was taken from a study of identical twins. These data were likewise used in another study, on yellow fever vaccine responses in identical twins.

The rearrangement links TRBV28 to TRBJ1-2, with a tentative D call TRBD1 (5 bases). The sequence came from a woman aged 18-29 years in good health. The sequenced material came from memory (CD45RO+) T cells sorted from blood. CDR3 loop: CASSLGSGNYGYTF. The CDR3 DNA sequence: TGTGCCAGCAGTTTAGGTTCAGGGAACTATGGCTACACCTTC.